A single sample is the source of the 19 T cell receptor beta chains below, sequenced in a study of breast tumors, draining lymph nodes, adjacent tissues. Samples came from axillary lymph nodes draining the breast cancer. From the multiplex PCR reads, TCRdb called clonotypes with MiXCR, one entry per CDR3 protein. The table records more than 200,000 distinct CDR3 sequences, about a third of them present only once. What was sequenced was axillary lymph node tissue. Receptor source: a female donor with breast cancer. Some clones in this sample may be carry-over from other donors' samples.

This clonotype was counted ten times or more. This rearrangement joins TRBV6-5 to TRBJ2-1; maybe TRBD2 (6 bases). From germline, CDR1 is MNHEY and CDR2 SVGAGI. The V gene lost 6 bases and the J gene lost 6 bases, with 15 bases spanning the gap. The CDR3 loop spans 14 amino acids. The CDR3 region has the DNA TGTGCCAGCAGGCCTACTGGAGGGCGCAATGAGCAGTTCTTC. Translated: CASRPTGGRNEQFF.

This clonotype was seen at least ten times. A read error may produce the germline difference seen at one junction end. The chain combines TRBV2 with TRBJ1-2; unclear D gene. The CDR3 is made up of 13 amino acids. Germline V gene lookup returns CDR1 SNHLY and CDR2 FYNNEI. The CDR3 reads CASSEGSFDGYTF. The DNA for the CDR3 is TGCGCCAGCAGTGAGGGTTCATTCGATGGCTACACCTTC.

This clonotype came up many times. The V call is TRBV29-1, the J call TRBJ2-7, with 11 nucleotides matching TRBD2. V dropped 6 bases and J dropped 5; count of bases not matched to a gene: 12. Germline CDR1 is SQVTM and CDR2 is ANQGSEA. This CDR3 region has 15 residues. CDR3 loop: CSVNLAGGNYNEQYF. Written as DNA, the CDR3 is TGCAGCGTAAACTTAGCGGGAGGGAACTACAACGAGCAGTACTTC.

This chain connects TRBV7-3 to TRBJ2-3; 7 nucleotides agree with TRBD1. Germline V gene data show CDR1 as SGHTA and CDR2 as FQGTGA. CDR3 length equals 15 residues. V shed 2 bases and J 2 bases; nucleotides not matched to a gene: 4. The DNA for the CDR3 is TGTGCCAGCAGCTTAGACAGGGCAGCCACAGATACGCAGTATTTT. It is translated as CASSLDRAATDTQYF.

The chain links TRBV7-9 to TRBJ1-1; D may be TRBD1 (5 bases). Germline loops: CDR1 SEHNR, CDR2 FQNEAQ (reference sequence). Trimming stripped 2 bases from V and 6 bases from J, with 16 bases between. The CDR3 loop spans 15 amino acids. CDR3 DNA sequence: TGTGCCAGCAGCTTAATTGTAGGGGAGGATCCTGAAGCTTTCTTT. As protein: CASSLIVGEDPEAFF. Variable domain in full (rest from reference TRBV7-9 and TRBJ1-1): DTGVSQNPRHKITKRGQNVTFRCDPISEHNRLYWYRQTLGQGPEFLTYFQNEAQLEKSRLLSDRFSAERPKGSFSTLEIQRTEQGDSAMYLCASSLIVGEDPEAFFGQGTRLTVV.

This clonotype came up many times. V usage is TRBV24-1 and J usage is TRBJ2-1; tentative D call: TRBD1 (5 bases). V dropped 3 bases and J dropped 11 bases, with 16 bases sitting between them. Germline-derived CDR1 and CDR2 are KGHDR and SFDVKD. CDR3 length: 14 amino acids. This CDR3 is CATSDRTSRIKQFF. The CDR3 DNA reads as TGTGCCACCAGTGATAGGACAAGCAGGATCAAGCAGTTCTTC.

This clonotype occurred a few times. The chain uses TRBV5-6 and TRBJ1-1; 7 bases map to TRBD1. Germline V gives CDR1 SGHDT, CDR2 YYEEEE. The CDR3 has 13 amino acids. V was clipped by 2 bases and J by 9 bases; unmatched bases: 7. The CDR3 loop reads CASSFDDRDKAFF. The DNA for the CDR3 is TGTGCCAGCAGCTTCGACGACAGGGATAAAGCTTTCTTT.

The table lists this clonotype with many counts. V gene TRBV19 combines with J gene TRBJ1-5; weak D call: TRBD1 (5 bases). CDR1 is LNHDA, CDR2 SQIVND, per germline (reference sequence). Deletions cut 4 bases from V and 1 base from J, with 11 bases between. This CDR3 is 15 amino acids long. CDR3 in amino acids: CASSTWTPSNQPQHF. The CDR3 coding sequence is TGTGCCAGTAGTACCTGGACACCAAGCAATCAGCCCCAGCATTTT.

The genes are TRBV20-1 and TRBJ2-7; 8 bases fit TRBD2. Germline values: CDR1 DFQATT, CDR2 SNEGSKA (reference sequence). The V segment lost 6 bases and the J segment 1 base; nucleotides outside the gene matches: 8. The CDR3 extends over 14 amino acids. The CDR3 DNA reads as TGCAGTGCCCAGACTAGCGATTTGTCCTACGAGCAGTACTTC. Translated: CSAQTSDLSYEQYF.

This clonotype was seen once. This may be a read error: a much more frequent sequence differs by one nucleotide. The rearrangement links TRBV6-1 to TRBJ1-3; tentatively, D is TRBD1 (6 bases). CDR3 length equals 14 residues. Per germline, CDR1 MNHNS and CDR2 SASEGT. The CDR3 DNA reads TGTGCCGGCAGTGATGGGGGGGGCGGAAACACCATATATTTT. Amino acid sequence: CAGSDGGGGNTIYF.

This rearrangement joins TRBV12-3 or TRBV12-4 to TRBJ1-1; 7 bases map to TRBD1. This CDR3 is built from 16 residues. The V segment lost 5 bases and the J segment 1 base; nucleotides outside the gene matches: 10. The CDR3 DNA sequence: TGTGCCAGCAGTCTACACAACAGGGGCCGGAACACTGAAGCTTTCTTT. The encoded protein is CASSLHNRGRNTEAFF.

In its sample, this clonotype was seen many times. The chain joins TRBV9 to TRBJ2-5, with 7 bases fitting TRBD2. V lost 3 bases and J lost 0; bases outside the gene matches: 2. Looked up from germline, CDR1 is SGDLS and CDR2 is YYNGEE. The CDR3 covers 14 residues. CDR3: CASSGSGHQETQYF. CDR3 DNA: TGTGCCAGCAGCGGTAGCGGGCACCAAGAGACCCAGTACTTC.

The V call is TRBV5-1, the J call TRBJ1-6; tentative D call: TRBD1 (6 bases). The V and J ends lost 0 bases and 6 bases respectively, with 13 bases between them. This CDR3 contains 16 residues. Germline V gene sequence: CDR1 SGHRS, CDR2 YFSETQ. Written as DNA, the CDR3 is TGCGCCAGCAGCTTGGGGGTGTCAGGGGCTAATTCACCCCTCCACTTT. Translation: CASSLGVSGANSPLHF.

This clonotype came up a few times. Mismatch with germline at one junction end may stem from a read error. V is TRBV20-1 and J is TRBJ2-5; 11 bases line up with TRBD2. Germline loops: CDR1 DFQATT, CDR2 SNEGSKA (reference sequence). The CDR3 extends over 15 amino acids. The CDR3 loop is CRASLSSGRYSTQYF. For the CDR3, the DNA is TGCAGGGCTAGCTTGTCTAGCGGGAGGTACTCGACCCAGTACTTC.

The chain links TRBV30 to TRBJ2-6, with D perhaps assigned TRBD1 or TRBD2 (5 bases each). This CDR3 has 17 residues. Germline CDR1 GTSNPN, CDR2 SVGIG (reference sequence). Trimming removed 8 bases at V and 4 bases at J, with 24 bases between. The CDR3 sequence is CALLKLRGQPGANVLTF. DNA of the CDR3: TGTGCCCTGCTGAAACTACGGGGCCAGCCCGGGGCCAACGTCCTGACTTTC.

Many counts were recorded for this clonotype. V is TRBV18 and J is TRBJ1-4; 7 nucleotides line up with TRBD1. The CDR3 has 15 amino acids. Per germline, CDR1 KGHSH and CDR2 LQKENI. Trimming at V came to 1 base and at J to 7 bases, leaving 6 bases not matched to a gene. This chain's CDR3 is CASSPLDRVGEKLFF. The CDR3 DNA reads TGTGCCAGCTCACCACTAGACAGGGTTGGTGAAAAACTGTTTTTT.

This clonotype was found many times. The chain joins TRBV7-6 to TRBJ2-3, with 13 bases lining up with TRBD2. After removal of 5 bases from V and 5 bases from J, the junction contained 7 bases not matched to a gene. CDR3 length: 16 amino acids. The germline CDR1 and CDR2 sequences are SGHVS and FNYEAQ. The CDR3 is CASSTGLAGVGDTQYF. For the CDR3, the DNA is TGTGCCAGCAGCACTGGACTAGCGGGAGTGGGAGATACGCAGTATTTT. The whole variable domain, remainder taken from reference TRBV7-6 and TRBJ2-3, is GAGVSQSPRYKVTKRGQDVALRCDPISGHVSLYWYRQALGQGPEFLTYFNYEAQQDKSGLPNDRFSAERPEGSISTLTIQRTEQRDSAMYRCASSTGLAGVGDTQYFGPGTRLTVL.

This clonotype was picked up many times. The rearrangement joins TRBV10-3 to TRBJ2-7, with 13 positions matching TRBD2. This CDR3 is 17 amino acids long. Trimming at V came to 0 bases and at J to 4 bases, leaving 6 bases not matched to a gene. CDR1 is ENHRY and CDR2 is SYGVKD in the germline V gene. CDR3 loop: CAISESKTSGGVYEQYF. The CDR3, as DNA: TGTGCCATCAGTGAGTCGAAAACTAGCGGGGGGGTTTACGAGCAGTACTTC.

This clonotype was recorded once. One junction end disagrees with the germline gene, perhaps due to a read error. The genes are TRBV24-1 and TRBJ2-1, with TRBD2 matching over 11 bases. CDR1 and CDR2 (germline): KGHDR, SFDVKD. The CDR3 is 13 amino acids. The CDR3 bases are TGTGCCACCAGTGATGCGACTAGCGGGATAGAGGTCTTC. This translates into CATSDATSGIEVF.